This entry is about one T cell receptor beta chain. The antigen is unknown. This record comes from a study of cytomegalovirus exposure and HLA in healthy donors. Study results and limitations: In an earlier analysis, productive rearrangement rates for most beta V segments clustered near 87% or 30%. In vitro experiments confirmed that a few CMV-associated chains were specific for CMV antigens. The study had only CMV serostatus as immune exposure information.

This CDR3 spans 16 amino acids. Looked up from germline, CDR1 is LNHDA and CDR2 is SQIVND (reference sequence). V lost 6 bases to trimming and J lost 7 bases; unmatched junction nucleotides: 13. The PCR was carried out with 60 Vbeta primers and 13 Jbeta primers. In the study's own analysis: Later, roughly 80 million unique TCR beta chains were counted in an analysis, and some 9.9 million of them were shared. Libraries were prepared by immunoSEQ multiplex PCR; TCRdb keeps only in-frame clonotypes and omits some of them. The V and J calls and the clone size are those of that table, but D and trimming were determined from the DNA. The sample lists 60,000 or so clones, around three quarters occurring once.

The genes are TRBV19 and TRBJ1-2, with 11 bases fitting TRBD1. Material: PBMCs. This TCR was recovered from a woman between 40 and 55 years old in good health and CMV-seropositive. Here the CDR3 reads CASSLERDRGMRGYTF. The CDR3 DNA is TGTGCCAGTAGCCTAGAGAGGGACAGGGGGATGCGTGGCTACACCTTC.